This TCR beta chain was identified in a study of blood T cell repertoires in COVID-19 (dated by TCRdb to 2019 to 2021). Study-wide context: Samples from collaborators originated in the United States, Italy and Spain and spanned both the acute and convalescent phases of COVID-19. The samples were drawn from two sources: the first 160 participants of the ongoing ImmuneRACE study, and fewer than 1,500 subjects contributed by 6 global collaborators. The repertoires were made available in a free public database intended to serve as a resource for research on the immune response to SARS-CoV-2. Sample metadata almost always included a de-identified subject ID, COVID-19 status, age in years and sex. The dataset comprised deeply sampled blood TCRbeta repertoires from subjects exposed to, actively infected with, or recovered from COVID-19. The material from the prospective study consisted of cDNA or gDNA derived from T cells, B-cell-depleted T cells, or PBMCs. HLA class I and class II types, where available, came from metadata supplied by the sample provider rather than from assay-based typing.

Collaborating institutions collected whole blood in K2EDTA tubes following their own protocols. Collaborator samples were shipped for TCRbeta analysis as frozen whole blood, isolated PBMCs, or DNA extracted from either sample type. Beyond this particular receptor, the publication reports: How much clinical and demographic metadata was included differed by source and by participant, and the metadata was provided uncurated.

TCRbeta CDR3 regions were amplified from genomic DNA by means of the immunoSEQ Assay, a bias-controlled multiplex PCR. Concerning the study's data processing: The number of nucleated cells in each sample was estimated by amplification of reference gene primers within the assay. To quantify the absolute abundance of each unique TCRbeta CDR3 rearrangement, sequence reads were collapsed and filtered. For each sample, productive Simpson clonality was calculated as the square root of Simpson's diversity index across productive rearrangements. Not all clones reach the TCRdb copy of this immuneACCESS table, which keeps in-frame sequences only. Checked studies attribute under half of the gap to unresolved V genes and leave the rest unexplained. From that table come the V and J calls and clone size; the DNA was used to work out D and trimming. The table for this sample lists 140,000 to 150,000 clones; over 75% of them were counted only once. Roughly 1.5% of the sample is taken by the ten largest.

Regarding this clone: Its antigen is not yet known. Per-nucleotide qualities are absent, and no much larger clonotype sits a single base away.

The CDR3 numbers 14 residues from cysteine through phenylalanine. Of the read, only the CDR3 DNA is kept; its 42 bases are in frame from base 1. V is cut back by 3 bases and J by 5 bases, with 7 bases in the junction unmatched. CDR1 SGHNT and CDR2 YYREEE are derived from the germline V gene (reference sequence). The sequence was collected from a woman aged 50 to 65 with acute or convalescent COVID-19. The receptor chain draws on TRBV5-4 and TRBJ2-5; 7 nucleotides in the junction match TRBD2. Sequencing was performed on peripheral blood. The CDR3 region has the sequence CASSSRVGGETQYF. At the DNA level, the sequence is TGTGCCAGCAGCTCCCGAGTGGGGGGGGAGACCCAGTACTTC. With all but the CDR3 taken from the reference TRBV5-4 and TRBJ2-5 genes, the full variable domain is: ETGVTQSPTHLIKTRGQQVTLRCSSQSGHNTVSWYQQALGQGPQFIFQYYREEENGRGNFPPRFSGLQFPNYSSELNVNALELDDSALYLCASSSRVGGETQYFGPGTRLLVL.